This T cell receptor beta chain derives from a study of blood T cell repertoires in COVID-19. Study-wide background: Samples taken during acute and convalescent COVID-19 were collected in the United States, Italy and Spain.

Seattle's cohort entered during active infection and was followed longitudinally. As processed by the authors: Estimates of nucleated cell counts were drawn from the amplification of reference gene primers. Profiled with immunoSEQ multiplex PCR; TCRdb holds only in-frame clones, not every one. V and J calls and clone size are copied from that table; D and trimming were computed from the DNA. This repertoire shows over 150,000 clones, about 95% found once; its top ten account for 0.7% to 0.8%. The V gene end was trimmed by 2 bases and the J gene end by 4 bases; junction bases not matched to a gene: 6. Germline V gene data show CDR1 as MGHRA and CDR2 as YSYEKL. This CDR3 contains 16 residues.

The chain combines TRBV4-1 with TRBJ1-3; TRBD1 matches at 9 bases. Sequencing was done on a sample of peripheral blood. The receptor's source is a man between 25 and 39 years old with COVID-19, enrolled during active disease. The CDR3 spells CASSQLDRGPGNTIYF. The CDR3 DNA reads as TGCGCCAGCAGCCAACTGGACAGGGGTCCCGGAAACACCATATATTTT.